This TCR beta chain was identified in a study of blood T cells in healthy people across ages. A J-beta primer mix and a sample-barcoded 5' primer were used in a second PCR of about 7 to 12 cycles. TCRdb analysed the 5' RACE reads with MiXCR anew, one entry per CDR3 protein. The sample has roughly 730,000 distinct CDR3 sequences, 56% seen once. J lost 2 bases, V lost 5 bases, and 8 bases had no gene match. Germline CDR1 and CDR2: MNHEY and SVGEGT. The CDR3 has 16 amino acids. This TCR was sampled from a middle-aged man in good health. The rearrangement uses TRBV6-2 or TRBV6-3 and TRBJ2-2, with 7 nucleotides matching TRBD2. Sample: blood. The CDR3 DNA sequence: TGTGCCAGCAGTAAAACGGGACTAAGAAACACCGGGGAGCTGTTTTTT. Protein product: CASSKTGLRNTGELFF.